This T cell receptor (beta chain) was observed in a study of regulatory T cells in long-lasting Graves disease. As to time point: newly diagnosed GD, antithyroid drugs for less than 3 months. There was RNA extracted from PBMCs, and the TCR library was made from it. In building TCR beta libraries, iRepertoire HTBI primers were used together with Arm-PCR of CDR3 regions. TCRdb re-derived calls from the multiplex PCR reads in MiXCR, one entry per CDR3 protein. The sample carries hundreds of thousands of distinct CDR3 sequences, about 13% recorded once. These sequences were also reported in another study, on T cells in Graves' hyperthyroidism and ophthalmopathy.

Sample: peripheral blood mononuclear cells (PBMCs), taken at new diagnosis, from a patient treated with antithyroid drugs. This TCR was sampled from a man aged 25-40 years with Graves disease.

CDR3 nucleotides: TGTGCCAGCAGCTTGGAGGTGGGGGGAGGGGGTGAGCAGTTCTTC. Amino acid sequence: CASSLEVGGGGEQFF. The chain links TRBV5-4 to TRBJ2-1, with TRBD2 as a possible D gene (7 bases). This CDR3 region has 15 residues. CDR1 and CDR2 from the germline V gene are SGHNT and YYREEE (reference sequence). V was trimmed by 0 bases and J by 9 bases, leaving 16 bases between them.